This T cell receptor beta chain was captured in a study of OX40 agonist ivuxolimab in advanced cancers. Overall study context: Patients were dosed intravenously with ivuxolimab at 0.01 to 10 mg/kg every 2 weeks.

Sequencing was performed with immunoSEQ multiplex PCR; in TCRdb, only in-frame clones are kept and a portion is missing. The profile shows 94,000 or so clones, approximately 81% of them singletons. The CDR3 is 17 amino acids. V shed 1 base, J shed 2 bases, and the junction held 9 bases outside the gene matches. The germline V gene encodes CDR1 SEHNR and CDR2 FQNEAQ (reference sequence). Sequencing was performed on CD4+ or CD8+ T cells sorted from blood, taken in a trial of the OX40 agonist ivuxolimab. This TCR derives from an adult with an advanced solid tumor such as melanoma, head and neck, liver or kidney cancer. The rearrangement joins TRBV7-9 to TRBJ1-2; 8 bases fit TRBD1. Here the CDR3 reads CASSLDPDREENYGYTF. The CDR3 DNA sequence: TGTGCCAGCAGCTTAGACCCGGACAGGGAGGAGAACTATGGCTACACCTTC.